What follows are 32 T cell receptor beta chains derived from one specimen sequenced in a study of vaccination effects on CD4 cells after COVID-19. Assay used: immunoSEQ multiplex PCR; TCRdb lists only in-frame clones, some missing. The table records approximately 15,000 clones, more than 65% of them present only once. Their target antigens are unknown. Expansion with viral peptide pools was applied to antigen-specific CD4+ T cells by the ViraFEST assay prior to sequencing. CD4+ T cells were isolated after less than 13 days of culture. All participants had two doses of either the BNT162b2 or mRNA-1273 vaccine. The specimen was CD4+ T cells from PBMCs cultured with HCoV-NL63 spike peptides, collected after COVID-19 vaccination. The receptors derive from a human donor who received a COVID-19 vaccine.

The chain couples TRBV4-3 to TRBJ2-3, with 8 bases fitting TRBD2. Germline CDR1 reads LGHNA; CDR2 reads YSLEER. This CDR3 region has 18 residues. Losses at the gene ends were 0 bases for V and 1 base for J; bases not matched to a gene: 9. CDR3 residues: CASSQDGPSAGGTDTQYF. The CDR3 coding sequence is TGCGCCAGCAGCCAAGATGGGCCCTCAGCGGGGGGCACAGATACGCAGTATTTT.

The chain carries TRBV5-4 and TRBJ2-1; tentatively, D is TRBD1 or TRBD2 (6 bases each). The CDR3 is 16 amino acids. Trimming removed 4 bases from V and 7 bases from J, with 21 bases in between. Per the germline V gene, CDR1 is SGHNT and CDR2 is YYREEE (reference sequence). In DNA, the CDR3 is TGTGCCAGCAGCCCAGACGAGGGGGGTTTTGGTAATGAGCAGTTCTTC. Encoded protein: CASSPDEGGFGNEQFF.

The gene calls are TRBV7-3 and TRBJ2-3, with TRBD2 matching over 9 bases. This CDR3 is built from 16 residues. The germline V gene encodes CDR1 SGHTA and CDR2 FQGTGA. The junction had 6 bases not matched to a gene; V was cut back by 5 bases and J by 0 bases. This CDR3 is CASSLSGGPSTDTQYF. The CDR3 DNA reads TGTGCCAGCAGCCTTAGCGGGGGCCCTAGCACAGATACGCAGTATTTT.

This clone was detected only once. This chain uses TRBV28 with TRBJ2-3; unclear D gene. Per the germline V gene, CDR1 is MDHEN and CDR2 is SYDVKM. CDR3 length: 16 amino acids. V was pared by 2 bases and J by 0 bases, with 12 bases between. The CDR3 sequence: CASSLIGVHSTDTQYF. CDR3 coding DNA: TGTGCCAGCAGTTTAATCGGCGTCCATAGCACAGATACGCAGTATTTT.

This chain links TRBV7-8 with TRBJ1-2; 10 bases map to TRBD1. This CDR3 contains 13 residues. V lost 4 bases to trimming and J lost 8 bases; unmatched junction nucleotides: 4. The germline gives CDR1 SGHVS, CDR2 FQNEAQ. CDR3 in DNA: TGTGCCAGCAGCTACCGGACAGGGGGGGGCTACACCTTC. This encodes CASSYRTGGGYTF.

This sequence joins TRBV6-6 and TRBJ2-1, with no clear D. V was clipped by 5 bases and J by 4 bases, with 12 bases between them. The CDR3 contains 14 residues. Germline CDR1 is MNHNY and CDR2 is SVGAGI (reference sequence). The CDR3 protein is CASSTSGVYNEQFF. CDR3 DNA sequence: TGTGCCAGCAGTACCTCCGGCGTTTACAATGAGCAGTTCTTC.

V is TRBV3-1 (or the pseudogene TRBV3-2) and J is TRBJ1-1; perhaps TRBD1 as D (6 bases). The CDR3 runs to 13 residues. Germline CDR1 is LGHDT and CDR2 is YNNKEL (reference sequence). V gave up 3 bases and J gave up 6 bases, with 11 bases separating them. CDR3 residues: CASSQAGVAEAFF. CDR3 nucleotide sequence: TGTGCCAGCAGCCAGGCAGGGGTGGCTGAAGCTTTCTTT.

V gene TRBV12-5 combines with J gene TRBJ2-7; 12 bases fit TRBD1. This CDR3 has 14 amino acids. CDR1 and CDR2 (germline): LGHNT, FRNRAP. V lost 3 bases to trimming and J lost 7 bases; unmatched junction nucleotides: 4. The CDR3 DNA follows: TGTGCTAGTGGTTTATGGGACAGGGGGCGAGAGCAGTACTTC. Protein product: CASGLWDRGREQYF.

V usage is TRBV7-3 and J usage is TRBJ2-5, with no clear D. The CDR3 contains 20 residues. V gave up 2 bases and J gave up 1 base, with 26 bases separating them. Germline values: CDR1 SGHTA, CDR2 FQGTGA. This CDR3 is CASSLGQKVSQPLAQETQYF. For the CDR3, the DNA is TGTGCCAGCAGCTTAGGCCAGAAGGTCTCTCAGCCACTCGCCCAAGAGACCCAGTACTTC.

The chain uses TRBV19 and TRBJ1-5; D ambiguous. The germline CDR1 and CDR2 sequences are LNHDA and SQIVND (reference sequence). The ends were cut back, 0 bases at V and 7 bases at J, with 7 bases in the middle. The CDR3 is 13 residues long. The CDR3 nucleotides read TGTGCCAGTAGTATAGATCTGTCACAGCCCCAGCATTTT. Translating it yields CASSIDLSQPQHF.

The chain couples TRBV5-8 to TRBJ2-1; 9 bases map to TRBD1. The CDR3 has 16 residues. V was pared by 0 bases and J by 6 bases, with 7 bases of the junction left unmatched. CDR1 and CDR2 (germline): SGHTS, YDEGEE. CDR3 nucleotides: TGTGCCAGCAGCTTGGGGACAGGGGCCAAAATCAATGAGCAGTTCTTC. This translates into CASSLGTGAKINEQFF.

This chain links TRBV5-5 with TRBJ1-1, with D tentatively TRBD1 (6 bases). The CDR3 sequence is 16 residues long. Germline V lookup: CDR1 SGHKS, CDR2 YYEKEE (reference sequence). Between the trimmed V and J ends, which lost 4 bases and 5 bases, there was a span of 21 bases. CDR3 sequence: CASSPYQGTVGTEAFF. In nucleotides, the CDR3 is TGTGCCAGCAGCCCCTATCAGGGGACGGTTGGAACTGAAGCTTTCTTT.

The CDR3 DNA reads as TGTGCTAGTGGTTTGGTACGGAGTGGGCTATGGAGCAATCAGCCCCAGCATTTT. The encoded protein is CASGLVRSGLWSNQPQHF. The chain joins TRBV12-5 to TRBJ1-5; no clear D. Per germline, CDR1 LGHNT and CDR2 FRNRAP. The length of the CDR3 is 18 residues. Trimming shortened V by 0 bases and J by 1 base, and 16 bases separated the two germline ends.

The chain recombines TRBV3-1 (or the pseudogene TRBV3-2) with TRBJ1-1; D call uncertain. This CDR3 region has 13 residues. Trimming cost V 4 bases and J 2 bases, with 8 bases left between them. Germline V gene data show CDR1 as LGHDT and CDR2 as YNNKEL (reference sequence). The CDR3 sequence is CASSLGVNTEAFF. The CDR3 DNA is TGTGCCAGCAGCCTTGGGGTAAACACTGAAGCTTTCTTT.

The chain joins TRBV9 to TRBJ2-5; a possible D gene is TRBD2 (6 bases). CDR1 SGDLS and CDR2 YYNGEE come from the germline V gene. CDR3 length: 15 residues. V was shortened by 3 bases and J by 1 base, with 13 bases between the two germline ends. In nucleotides, the CDR3 is TGTGCCAGCAGCGCCTGGAGGGGCTCCCAAGAGACCCAGTACTTC. It specifies CASSAWRGSQETQYF.

This CDR3 is CASSESTRGDYGYTF. CDR3 sequence (DNA): TGTGCCAGCAGTGAATCTACCAGGGGGGACTATGGCTACACCTTC. The rearrangement links TRBV25-1 to TRBJ1-2, with 7 bases aligning to TRBD1. This CDR3 comprises 15 residues. V shed 1 base, J shed 3 bases, and the junction held 5 bases outside the gene matches. The V gene's germline CDR1 is MGHDK and CDR2 SYGVNS.

The rearrangement uses TRBV30 and TRBJ2-2, with 7 bases that match TRBD1. Germline values: CDR1 GTSNPN, CDR2 SVGIG (reference sequence). The junction had 14 bases not matched to a gene; V was cut back by 1 base and J by 6 bases. CDR3 length: 17 amino acids. CDR3 sequence (DNA): TGTGCCTGGAGTGATCGCGCGACAGGGAGACGCGCCGGGGAGCTGTTTTTT. This translates into CAWSDRATGRRAGELFF.

The V call is TRBV19, the J call TRBJ1-5, with 9 bases matching TRBD1. Looked up from germline, CDR1 is LNHDA and CDR2 is SQIVND (reference sequence). J lost 10 bases, V lost 7 bases, and 29 bases had no gene match. The CDR3 length is 20 residues. The CDR3 loop is CASTPGPGTGKESHRSPQHF. CDR3 DNA: TGTGCCAGTACTCCTGGCCCCGGGACAGGGAAGGAGTCCCATCGGAGTCCCCAGCATTTT. Full variable domain (remainder filled in from reference TRBV19 and TRBJ1-5): DGGITQSPKYLFRKEGQNVTLSCEQNLNHDAMYWYRQDPGQGLRLIYYSQIVNDFQKGDIAEGYSVSREKKESFPLTVTSAQKNPTAFYLCASTPGPGTGKESHRSPQHFGDGTRLSIL.

In DNA form, the CDR3 reads TGTGCCAGCACCGATGGTGGTTCACCCCTCCACTTT. It encodes CASTDGGSPLHF. The V gene is TRBV6-5, the J gene TRBJ1-6; D not certain. The germline CDR1 and CDR2 sequences are MNHEY and SVGAGI. The CDR3 length is 12 residues. V shed 7 bases and J shed 9 bases, with 10 bases lying between them.

The chain couples TRBV7-9 to TRBJ2-2; D remains ambiguous. Trimming took off 5 bases at V and 5 bases at J, with 6 bases between the two ends. The CDR3 is 12 amino acids. Germline CDR1 SEHNR, CDR2 FQNEAQ (reference sequence). The DNA for the CDR3 is TGTGCCAGCAGCGTAGAAACCGGGGAGCTGTTTTTT. The encoded protein is CASSVETGELFF.

V is TRBV3-1 (or the pseudogene TRBV3-2) and J is TRBJ2-3; a weak D match, TRBD2 (5 bases). CDR3 size: 15 residues. The ends were cut back, 4 bases at V and 1 base at J, with 12 bases in the middle. Germline lookup yields CDR1 LGHDT and CDR2 YNNKEL (reference sequence). The CDR3 coding sequence is TGTGCCAGCAGCCGAAGCAGGACTGGCACAGATACGCAGTATTTT. It yields the protein CASSRSRTGTDTQYF.

This sequence joins TRBV5-1 and TRBJ2-5, with D possibly being TRBD2 (7 bases). Deletions cut 0 bases from V and 3 bases from J, with 9 bases between. The germline gives CDR1 SGHRS, CDR2 YFSETQ. The CDR3 is 14 amino acids. The CDR3, as DNA: TGCGCCAGCAGCTTGGAGGGGGGGAAAGAGACCCAGTACTTC. Translated, it gives CASSLEGGKETQYF.

The chain uses TRBV5-6 and TRBJ1-4; D perhaps matches TRBD1 (5 bases). Germline-derived CDR1 and CDR2 are SGHDT and YYEEEE. The ends were cut back, 0 bases at V and 3 bases at J, with 15 bases in the middle. The CDR3 has 17 amino acids. The CDR3 DNA reads TGTGCCAGCAGCTTGGGGATTACAGGACTATCTAATGAAAAACTGTTTTTT. Amino acid sequence: CASSLGITGLSNEKLFF.

This clone is labeled large (0.1 to 1%). This rearrangement joins TRBV4-3 to TRBJ1-5; D gene uncertain. The CDR3 loop spans 20 amino acids. Between the trimmed V and J ends, which lost 0 bases and 0 bases, there was a span of 21 bases. Germline V lookup: CDR1 LGHNA, CDR2 YSLEER. The CDR3 DNA sequence: TGCGCCAGCAGCCAAGATTATGTAAGTGGAGGAAGGATTAGCAATCAGCCCCAGCATTTT. Protein: CASSQDYVSGGRISNQPQHF.

This chain links TRBV20-1 with TRBJ2-5; D gene ambiguous. The CDR3 contains 13 residues. With 3 bases removed from V and 4 bases from J, the gap between germline ends came to 12 bases. Germline CDR1 is DFQATT and CDR2 is SNEGSKA (reference sequence). The CDR3 nucleotides read TGCAGTGCTAGTTTCCACGGAAGAGAGACCCAGTACTTC. This translates into CSASFHGRETQYF.

The chain employs TRBV9 and TRBJ2-3; TRBD1 agrees at 7 bases. Looked up from germline, CDR1 is SGDLS and CDR2 is YYNGEE. V was pared by 4 bases and J by 2 bases, with 7 bases of the junction left unmatched. The CDR3 sequence is 15 residues long. The CDR3 coding sequence is TGTGCCAGCAGCCCACGACAGGGTTACACAGATACGCAGTATTTT. Its translation is CASSPRQGYTDTQYF.

The V and J genes are TRBV7-3 and TRBJ2-3; D is unclear. The CDR3 runs to 12 residues. Germline CDR1 reads SGHTA; CDR2 reads FQGTGA. Trimming cost V 5 bases and J 1 base, with 4 bases left between them. The CDR3 DNA follows: TGTGCCAGCAGCCATGGCACAGATACGCAGTATTTT. Protein sequence: CASSHGTDTQYF.

This sequence joins TRBV5-6 and TRBJ1-1; D uncertain. CDR3 length: 13 residues. Trimming took off 0 bases at V and 1 base at J, with 4 bases between the two ends. The germline V gene encodes CDR1 SGHDT and CDR2 YYEEEE. In DNA form, the CDR3 reads TGTGCCAGCAGCTTGGATTGGAACACTGAAGCTTTCTTT. It yields the protein CASSLDWNTEAFF. The full variable domain, its missing parts supplied by reference TRBV5-6 and TRBJ1-1, is DAGVTQSPTHLIKTRGQQVTLRCSPKSGHDTVSWYQQALGQGPQFIFQYYEEEERQRGNFPDRFSGHQFPNYSSELNVNALLLGDSALYLCASSLDWNTEAFFGQGTRLTVV.

The chain carries TRBV5-1 and TRBJ2-5; 7 bases match TRBD1. The CDR3 is made up of 13 amino acids. V was clipped by 4 bases and J by 2 bases; unmatched bases: 2. Germline CDR1 reads SGHRS; CDR2 reads YFSETQ. The CDR3 DNA follows: TGCGCCAGCAGCCCGACAGGGCAAGAGACCCAGTACTTC. Amino acids: CASSPTGQETQYF. Using reference TRBV5-1 and TRBJ2-5 for the parts outside the CDR3, the full variable domain is KAGVTQTPRYLIKTRGQQVTLSCSPISGHRSVSWYQQTPGQGLQFLFEYFSETQRNKGNFPGRFSGRQFSNSRSEMNVSTLELGDSALYLCASSPTGQETQYFGPGTRLLVL.

A remark on this clone: One end of the junction fails to match germline, which may point to a read error. The chain employs TRBV6-1 and TRBJ2-5, with 10 bases lining up with TRBD2. The germline CDR1 and CDR2 sequences are MNHNS and SASEGT. The CDR3 is made up of 14 amino acids. The CDR3, as DNA: TGTGCCAGCAGTCAAGCGGGAGGGGCAGAGACCCAGTACTTC. Its protein product is CASSQAGGAETQYF.

The gene calls are TRBV4-1 and TRBJ2-1, with 8 positions matching TRBD2. J was trimmed by 7 bases and V by 8 bases; bases with no gene match: 16. The CDR3 is made up of 16 amino acids. CDR1 and CDR2 from the germline V gene are MGHRA and YSYEKL. The CDR3 nucleotides read TGCGCCAGCCAGCGAGGGGCCGCGGGGGGAGGAAATGAGCAGTTCTTC. Translated: CASQRGAAGGGNEQFF.

The chain employs TRBV7-9 and TRBJ1-4; 8 bases are a match to TRBD1. The V and J ends lost 5 bases and 0 bases, in that order; junction bases with no gene match: 8. Germline lookup yields CDR1 SEHNR and CDR2 FQNEAQ (reference sequence). The CDR3 is made up of 17 amino acids. Here the CDR3 DNA reads TGTGCCAGCAGCACCTCAGGGGGCCGTGCAACTAATGAAAAACTGTTTTTT. It translates to CASSTSGGRATNEKLFF.